This T cell receptor beta chain was profiled in a study of post-analysis software for immune sequencing data (dated by TCRdb to 2013 to 2016). A note on the overall study: Disease courses on record covered relapsing-remitting, secondary progressive and progressive-relapsing multiple sclerosis, though some patients had no subtype annotation. A subset of samples was prepared in parallel using single-end sample barcoding, then pooled and co-amplified after Illumina adapter ligation. Patient repertoires were compared against some twelve previously published healthy control repertoires from donors aged roughly 6 to 27 years. Overall study results and their limits: When samples were clustered directly using the F measure, samples prepared in the same batch co-clustered strongly, which prompted a batch-effect correction. Significantly higher frequencies in patients than in controls were found for roughly 5 TRBV segments, including TRBV5-6, TRBV5-1 and TRBV20-1. Normalized Chao1 diversity was significantly lower in multiple sclerosis patients than controls, suggesting substantial peripheral T-cell clonal expansion. The multiple sclerosis patient group was slightly younger than the control group.

The germline V gene gives CDR1 as KGHDR and CDR2 as SFDVKD. Spanning cysteine to phenylalanine, the CDR3 consists of 15 amino acids. Only CDR3 DNA is held: 45 bases, read in frame from base 1. As concerns this clonotype: Its antigen has not been determined. One junction end does not reproduce the germline sequence, and a read error may be involved.

Libraries were built with PCR. Sequencing instrument: Illumina HiSeq 2500. To reduce PCR and sequencing biases, unique molecular identifiers were built into the TCR beta cDNA libraries. Every 1 to 10 million input T cells yielded roughly 0.5 million cDNA molecules, meaning each molecule approximated one T cell. The same protocol used for the earlier healthy control dataset was applied to prepare and sequence the patient libraries. Within a given batch, samples were prepared together, multiplexed and sequenced on the same HiSeq lane. Per the original workflow: MIGEC was used to process the raw barcoded reads, and molecular identifier groups with only a single read were discarded before consensus assembly and CDR3 extraction. Clonotype tables were post-analysed with VDJtools, and diversity was normalized by down-sampling all datasets to the smallest sample size. To correct batch-related cross-sample contamination, repertoire overlap clustering matched CDR3 amino acid sequences but not nucleotide sequences. TCRdb cleaned the public reads at Q25 with fastp, built clones with MiXCR and kept in-frame beta chains. CDR3 protein duplicates are merged, each entry listing the most common genes and DNA. The V and J calls and clone size come from TCRdb's table, not from the authors' own analysis. In all, the sample holds about half a million distinct CDR3 sequences, and 30% to 40% of those were seen once. The ten largest clones take up under 7% of the sample.

To demonstrate the VDJtools post-analysis software, TCR beta repertoires were profiled from the peripheral blood of roughly 12 young patients with multiple sclerosis. The patients with multiple sclerosis were children and adolescents between roughly 6 and 17 years of age. Sample: blood. The source of this sequence is a girl aged 2-17 years with multiple sclerosis. Rearrangement joined TRBV24-1 to TRBJ2-3; 13 bases in the junction line up with TRBD2. DNA sequence: TGTGCCACCAGTGAATGGACTAGCGGGGGAGATACGCGGTATTTT. Its protein product is CATSEWTSGGDTRYF.